This TCR beta chain is drawn from a study of Ad26.COV2.S vaccination and SARS-CoV-2 variants. The treatment denotes: 15 to 20 received Ad26.COV2.S at low or high dose, single or two shots; 5 received placebo; per-sample allocation not given. Collection of samples fell on day 63 after the first vaccine or placebo injection. Clones were read by immunoSEQ multiplex PCR, and TCRdb kept only the in-frame ones, dropping some. The sample shows about 440,000 clones, about 90% of them seen only once. CDR1 and CDR2 (germline): SGHTA, FQGTGA. The length of the CDR3 is 13 residues. V was pared by 1 base and J by 5 bases, with 8 bases between. As to this clone: The same CDR3 is also encoded by other DNA sequences in this sample.

The material was peripheral blood, obtained in a trial of Ad26.COV2.S vaccine versus placebo. The chain links TRBV7-3 to TRBJ2-5; possibly TRBD2 for D (5 bases). The clonotype was recovered from a person aged 18 to 65 who received the Ad26.COV2.S COVID-19 vaccine or a placebo. The chain's CDR3 is CASSLNRGETQYF. The CDR3 coding sequence is TGTGCCAGCAGCTTAAACCGAGGGGAGACCCAGTACTTC.